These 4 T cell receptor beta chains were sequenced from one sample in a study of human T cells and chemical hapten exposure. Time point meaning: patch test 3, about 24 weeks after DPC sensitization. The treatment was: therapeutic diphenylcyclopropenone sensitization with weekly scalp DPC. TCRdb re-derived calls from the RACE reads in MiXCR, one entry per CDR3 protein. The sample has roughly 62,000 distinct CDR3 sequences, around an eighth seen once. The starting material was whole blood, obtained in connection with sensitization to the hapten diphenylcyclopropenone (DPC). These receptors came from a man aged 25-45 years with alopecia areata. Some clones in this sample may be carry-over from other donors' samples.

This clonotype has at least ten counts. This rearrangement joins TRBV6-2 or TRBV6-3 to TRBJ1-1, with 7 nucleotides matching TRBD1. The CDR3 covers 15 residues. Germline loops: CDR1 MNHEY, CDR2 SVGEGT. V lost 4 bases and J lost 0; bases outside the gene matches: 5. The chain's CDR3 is CASSSDREVNTEAFF. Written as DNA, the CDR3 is TGTGCCAGCAGTTCCGACAGGGAGGTGAACACTGAAGCTTTCTTT.

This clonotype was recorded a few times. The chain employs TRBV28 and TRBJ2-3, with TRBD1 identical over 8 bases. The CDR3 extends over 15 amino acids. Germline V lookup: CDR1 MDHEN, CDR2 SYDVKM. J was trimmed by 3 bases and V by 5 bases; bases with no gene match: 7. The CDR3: CASSPGGRMTDTQYF. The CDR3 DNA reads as TGTGCCAGCAGTCCAGGGGGCAGGATGACAGATACGCAGTATTTT. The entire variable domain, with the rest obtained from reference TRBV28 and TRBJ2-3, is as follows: DVKVTQSSRYLVKRTGEKVFLECVQDMDHENMFWYRQDPGLGLRLIYFSYDVKMKEKGDIPEGYSVSREKKERFSLILESASTNQTSMYLCASSPGGRMTDTQYFGPGTRLTVL.

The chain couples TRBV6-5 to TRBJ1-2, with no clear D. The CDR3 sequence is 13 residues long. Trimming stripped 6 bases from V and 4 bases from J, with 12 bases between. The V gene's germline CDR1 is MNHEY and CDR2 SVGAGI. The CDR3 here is CASRLTGSYGYTF. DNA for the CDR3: TGTGCCAGCAGGCTAACGGGGTCCTATGGCTACACCTTC.

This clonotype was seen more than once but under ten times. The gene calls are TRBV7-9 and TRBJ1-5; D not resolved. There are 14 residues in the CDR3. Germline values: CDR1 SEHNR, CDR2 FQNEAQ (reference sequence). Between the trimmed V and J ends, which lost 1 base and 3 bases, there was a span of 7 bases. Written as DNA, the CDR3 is TGTGCCAGCAGCTTAGGGTACAACAATCAGCCCCAGCATTTT. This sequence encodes CASSLGYNNQPQHF.